One sample yielded the 28 T cell receptor beta chains listed below, sequenced in a study of cytomegalovirus exposure and HLA in healthy donors. Primers included in the PCR were 60 Vbeta and 13 Jbeta primers. Sequencing used immunoSEQ multiplex PCR; TCRdb keeps in-frame clones, though not all of them. The table includes some 200,000 clones, roughly 83% detected once. Sequences were obtained from PBMCs. The receptors were gathered from a boy younger than 10 in good health and CMV-seronegative.

This clone was picked up one time. V gene TRBV5-6 combines with J gene TRBJ2-3, with a weak D call TRBD2 (5 bases). Trimming stripped 0 bases from V and 1 base from J, with 12 bases between. CDR1 and CDR2 (germline): SGHDT, YYEEEE. This CDR3 contains 16 residues. In nucleotides, the CDR3 is TGTGCCAGCAGCTTGGCGGGTGCGGGCCGCACAGATACGCAGTATTTT. Protein product: CASSLAGAGRTDTQYF.

The chain links TRBV9 to TRBJ2-7; 7 bases are shared with TRBD2. Per germline, CDR1 SGDLS and CDR2 YYNGEE. The CDR3 loop spans 14 amino acids. The V and J ends lost 5 bases and 0 bases, in that order; junction bases with no gene match: 5. DNA of the CDR3: TGTGCCAGCAGTGCGGGCGGGAGCTCCTACGAGCAGTACTTC. Translation: CASSAGGSSYEQYF.

This chain connects TRBV19 to TRBJ2-3, with TRBD2 identical over 9 bases. This CDR3 region has 14 residues. CDR1 is LNHDA, CDR2 SQIVND, per germline (reference sequence). J gave up 5 bases and V 7 bases, and 7 bases lay outside the gene matches. The CDR3 here is CASIGREGRDTQYF. The CDR3 DNA is TGTGCCAGTATTGGGCGGGAGGGCCGAGATACGCAGTATTTT.

This chain uses TRBV2 with TRBJ2-1; 15 bases are shared with TRBD2. Looked up from germline, CDR1 is SNHLY and CDR2 is FYNNEI. V trimming: 4 bases; J trimming: 15 bases; junction bases outside the gene matches: 7. The CDR3 spans 14 residues. The CDR3 bases are TGTGCCAGCAGTGGCTGGGGACTAGCGGGGGGTTGGTTCTTC. This gives the protein CASSGWGLAGGWFF.

The gene calls are TRBV2 and TRBJ2-3; D perhaps matches TRBD1 (5 bases). CDR1 is SNHLY, CDR2 FYNNEI, per germline. Trimming took off 0 bases at V and 8 bases at J, with 18 bases between the two ends. The CDR3 has 16 amino acids. CDR3 coding DNA: TGTGCCAGCAGTGAAGCCCGCAGGGTGGGGTACAGTACGCAGTATTTT. Residues: CASSEARRVGYSTQYF.

This clone was seen only a few times. This chain joins TRBV25-1 and TRBJ2-6, with D perhaps matching TRBD1 (5 bases). Germline assignment: CDR1 MGHDK and CDR2 SYGVNS. This CDR3 is built from 14 residues. V lost 5 bases and J 0 bases, leaving 5 bases between the germline ends. This chain's CDR3 is CASSRGSGANVLTF. The DNA for the CDR3 is TGTGCCAGCAGTAGGGGCTCTGGGGCCAACGTCCTGACTTTC.

The chain links TRBV11-2 to TRBJ2-3, with a weak D call TRBD2 (6 bases). The germline V gene encodes CDR1 SGHAT and CDR2 FQNNGV. This CDR3 has 13 amino acids. Trimming shortened V by 5 bases and J by 5 bases, and 11 bases separated the two germline ends. The CDR3 DNA is TGTGCCAGCAGCACGTCCGGGGGAGATACGCAGTATTTT. Translated: CASSTSGGDTQYF.

V and J are TRBV19 and TRBJ1-5, with D perhaps TRBD1 (5 bases). The germline V gene encodes CDR1 LNHDA and CDR2 SQIVND (reference sequence). This CDR3 region has 15 residues. Trimming shortened V by 6 bases and J by 7 bases, and 19 bases separated the two germline ends. CDR3 DNA sequence: TGTGCCAGTAGCCCATCAAACAGGCGATCGCAGCCCCAGCATTTT. Protein sequence: CASSPSNRRSQPQHF.

The chain uses TRBV10-3 and TRBJ1-2; 7 bases match TRBD1. V was clipped by 7 bases and J by 6 bases; unmatched bases: 11. Germline loops: CDR1 ENHRY, CDR2 SYGVKD. CDR3 size: 14 residues. The CDR3, as DNA: TGTGCCATCACCCAACCCGGGACAGAAAATGGCTACACCTTC. Its translation: CAITQPGTENGYTF.

This rearrangement joins TRBV18 to TRBJ1-5, with 7 bases aligning to TRBD1. V shed 6 bases and J 3 bases; nucleotides not matched to a gene: 5. This CDR3 comprises 14 residues. The germline CDR1 and CDR2 sequences are KGHSH and LQKENI. This CDR3 reads CASSLGTVNQPQHF. The DNA of the CDR3 is TGTGCCAGCTCGCTGGGGACAGTCAATCAGCCCCAGCATTTT.

V usage is TRBV7-6 and J usage is TRBJ2-7; 9 bases map to TRBD2. The CDR3 contains 15 residues. V dropped 5 bases and J dropped 7; count of bases not matched to a gene: 12. From germline, CDR1 is SGHVS and CDR2 FNYEAQ. CDR3 coding DNA: TGTGCCAGCAGCCCGGCTAGCGGGGCCGCGAGGGAGCAGTACTTC. Translating gives CASSPASGAAREQYF.

The chain combines TRBV19 with TRBJ2-7, with TRBD2 matching over 7 bases. Germline loops: CDR1 LNHDA, CDR2 SQIVND (reference sequence). With 3 bases clipped from V and 2 bases from J, the junction kept 7 bases outside the gene matches. This CDR3 has 15 amino acids. The chain's CDR3 is CASSMMASGAYEQYF. The CDR3 nucleotides read TGTGCCAGTAGTATGATGGCTAGCGGCGCCTACGAGCAGTACTTC.

The table lists this clone with a few counts. This rearrangement joins TRBV5-6 to TRBJ1-1, with 10 bases matching TRBD1. Germline CDR1 is SGHDT and CDR2 is YYEEEE. With V trimmed by 4 bases and J by 5 bases, 5 bases remained unmatched. This CDR3 has 14 residues. The CDR3 DNA is TGTGCCAGCAGCAGACAGGGGGCGCGGACTGAAGCTTTCTTT. As protein: CASSRQGARTEAFF.

The genes are TRBV12-5 and TRBJ2-3; tentative D call: TRBD2 (6 bases). With 7 bases removed from V and 5 bases from J, the gap between germline ends came to 19 bases. This CDR3 has 15 residues. Per germline, CDR1 LGHNT and CDR2 FRNRAP. Written as DNA, the CDR3 is TGTGCTAGTGCCCGGGGCCGGCGGGGAGGAGATACGCAGTATTTT. Translated, it gives CASARGRRGGDTQYF. The whole variable domain, remainder taken from reference TRBV12-5 and TRBJ2-3, is DARVTQTPRHKVTEMGQEVTMRCQPILGHNTVFWYRQTMMQGLELLAYFRNRAPLDDSGMPKDRFSAEMPDATLATLKIQPSEPRDSAVYFCASARGRRGGDTQYFGPGTRLTVL.

The chain employs TRBV6-4 and TRBJ2-5; a possible D gene is TRBD1 (8 bases). CDR1 is MRHNA and CDR2 is SNTAGT in the germline V gene. V was pared by 2 bases and J by 11 bases, with 21 bases between. This CDR3 is built from 15 residues. The CDR3 region has the DNA TGTGCCAGCAGTGACGGCGCAGGGGGCGCGGGGGAGCAGTACTTC. Residues: CASSDGAGGAGEQYF.

V usage is TRBV5-6 and J usage is TRBJ1-1; TRBD1 is a possible D gene (5 bases). There are 11 residues in the CDR3. The V and J ends lost 2 bases and 6 bases respectively, with 5 bases between them. Germline V gene data show CDR1 as SGHDT and CDR2 as YYEEEE. This chain's CDR3 is CASSLGAEAFF. The DNA for the CDR3 is TGTGCCAGCAGCTTAGGGGCTGAAGCTTTCTTT.

This clone was detected only once. The gene calls are TRBV7-2 and TRBJ2-1; no clear D. V dropped 1 base and J dropped 8 bases, with 15 bases sitting between them. Germline CDR1 is SGHTA and CDR2 is FQGNSA. CDR3 length: 15 amino acids. CDR3 sequence (DNA): TGTGCCAGCAGCTTAGAAGCCGATAGTATCTATGAGCAGTTCTTC. It is translated as CASSLEADSIYEQFF.

This clone was counted once. This chain connects TRBV30 to TRBJ1-2; 8 bases line up with TRBD1. V dropped 5 bases and J dropped 7; count of bases not matched to a gene: 12. Per the germline V gene, CDR1 is GTSNPN and CDR2 is SVGIG (reference sequence). There are 14 residues in the CDR3. CDR3 amino acids: CAWSQQGEGCGYTF. In DNA, the CDR3 is TGTGCCTGGTCCCAACAGGGGGAGGGCTGTGGCTACACCTTC.

The J gene is TRBJ2-1, the V gene TRBV7-9; 9 bases fit TRBD2. This CDR3 contains 16 residues. The V gene's germline CDR1 is SEHNR and CDR2 FQNEAQ (reference sequence). The junction had 9 bases not matched to a gene; V was cut back by 0 bases and J by 9 bases. DNA of the CDR3: TGTGCCAGCAGCTTAGCTTCGGGACTAGCAAGTGGTGAGCAGTTCTTC. Amino acid sequence: CASSLASGLASGEQFF.

The sample holds one count of this clone. The genes are TRBV7-3 and TRBJ2-2, with a tentative D call TRBD2 (6 bases). Trimming shortened V by 1 base and J by 3 bases, and 9 bases separated the two germline ends. The CDR3 extends over 15 amino acids. CDR1 is SGHTA and CDR2 is FQGTGA in the germline V gene. CDR3 protein: CASSLRGVDTGELFF. The CDR3 coding sequence is TGTGCCAGCAGCTTAAGGGGGGTGGACACCGGGGAGCTGTTTTTT.

This clone came up once. V and J are TRBV7-9 and TRBJ1-2; 8 positions match TRBD1. J gave up 6 bases and V 1 base, and 4 bases lay outside the gene matches. The CDR3 is 14 residues long. CDR1 SEHNR and CDR2 FQNEAQ come from the germline V gene (reference sequence). The CDR3: CASSLGQGLDGYTF. CDR3 nucleotide sequence: TGTGCCAGCAGCTTAGGACAGGGGCTTGATGGCTACACCTTC.

The genes are TRBV6-5 and TRBJ2-5; tentatively, D is TRBD1 (6 bases). This CDR3 is built from 15 residues. Trimming left V 0 bases short and J 2 bases short, with 10 bases between. CDR1 is MNHEY and CDR2 is SVGAGI in the germline V gene. CDR3 protein: CASSYSRDNQETQYF. CDR3 nucleotide sequence: TGTGCCAGCAGTTACTCCCGGGACAATCAAGAGACCCAGTACTTC.

The rearrangement links TRBV6-5 to TRBJ1-2; D is ambiguous. Germline values: CDR1 MNHEY, CDR2 SVGAGI. The CDR3 consists of 12 residues. Deletions cut 4 bases from V and 4 bases from J, with 7 bases between. CDR3 residues: CASSFFGYGYTF. As DNA, the CDR3 is TGTGCCAGCAGTTTCTTCGGCTATGGCTACACCTTC.

This chain uses TRBV7-9 with TRBJ2-1; D is unresolved. Trimming removed 2 bases from V and 9 bases from J, with 8 bases in between. Germline-derived CDR1 and CDR2 are SEHNR and FQNEAQ (reference sequence). The CDR3 runs to 12 residues. CDR3 region: CASSLRAVEQFF. DNA for the CDR3: TGTGCCAGCAGCTTACGAGCTGTTGAGCAGTTCTTC.

The sample holds one count of this clone. The chain recombines TRBV5-5 with TRBJ1-4; perhaps TRBD1 as D (5 bases). The CDR3 totals 15 residues. V was shortened by 4 bases and J by 5 bases, with 15 bases between the two germline ends. CDR1 and CDR2 (germline): SGHKS, YYEKEE (reference sequence). The CDR3 protein is CASSPRPGGNEKLFF. The CDR3 DNA reads TGTGCCAGCAGCCCCAGGCCGGGGGGGAATGAAAAACTGTTTTTT. The full variable domain, completed using reference TRBV5-5 and TRBJ1-4, is DAGVTQSPTHLIKTRGQQVTLRCSPISGHKSVSWYQQVLGQGPQFIFQYYEKEERGRGNFPDRFSARQFPNYSSELNVNALLLGDSALYLCASSPRPGGNEKLFFGSGTQLSVL.

In its sample, this clone was seen once. This chain connects TRBV5-4 to TRBJ1-1, with a tentative D call TRBD1 (6 bases). CDR1 SGHNT and CDR2 YYREEE come from the germline V gene (reference sequence). The CDR3 is made up of 15 amino acids. Trimming took off 2 bases at V and 0 bases at J, with 11 bases between the two ends. Written as DNA, the CDR3 is TGTGCCAGCAGCTTTTTGGACAGAATGAACACTGAAGCTTTCTTT. It specifies CASSFLDRMNTEAFF.

The chain has TRBV9 and TRBJ2-3; 7 nucleotides line up with TRBD1. The CDR3 contains 15 residues. The trim removed 2 bases at V and 2 bases at J, leaving 5 bases unmatched. Germline-derived CDR1 and CDR2 are SGDLS and YYNGEE. The CDR3 sequence is CASSVGDSLTDTQYF. CDR3 bases: TGTGCCAGCAGCGTCGGGGACAGCCTCACAGATACGCAGTATTTT.

CDR3 residues: CASSPLFLLASGDYEQYF. CDR3 DNA: TGCGCCAGCAGCCCCCTTTTCCTGCTGGCTAGCGGGGATTACGAGCAGTACTTC. The chain links TRBV4-1 to TRBJ2-7; 9 bases fit TRBD2. The trim removed 4 bases at V and 4 bases at J, leaving 17 bases unmatched. Germline V gene sequence: CDR1 MGHRA, CDR2 YSYEKL. CDR3 size: 18 residues.